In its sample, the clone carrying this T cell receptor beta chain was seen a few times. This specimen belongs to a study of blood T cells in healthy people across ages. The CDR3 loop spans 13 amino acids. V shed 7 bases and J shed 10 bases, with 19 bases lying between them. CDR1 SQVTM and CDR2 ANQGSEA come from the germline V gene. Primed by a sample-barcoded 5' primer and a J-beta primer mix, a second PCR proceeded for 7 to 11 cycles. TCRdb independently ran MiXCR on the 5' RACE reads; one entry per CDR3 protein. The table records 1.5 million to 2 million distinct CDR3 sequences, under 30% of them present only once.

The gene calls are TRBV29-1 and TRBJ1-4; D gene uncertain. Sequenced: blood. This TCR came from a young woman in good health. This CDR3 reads CSASRGLYGKLFF. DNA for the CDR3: TGCAGCGCGTCCAGAGGGTTGTATGGAAAACTGTTTTTT.